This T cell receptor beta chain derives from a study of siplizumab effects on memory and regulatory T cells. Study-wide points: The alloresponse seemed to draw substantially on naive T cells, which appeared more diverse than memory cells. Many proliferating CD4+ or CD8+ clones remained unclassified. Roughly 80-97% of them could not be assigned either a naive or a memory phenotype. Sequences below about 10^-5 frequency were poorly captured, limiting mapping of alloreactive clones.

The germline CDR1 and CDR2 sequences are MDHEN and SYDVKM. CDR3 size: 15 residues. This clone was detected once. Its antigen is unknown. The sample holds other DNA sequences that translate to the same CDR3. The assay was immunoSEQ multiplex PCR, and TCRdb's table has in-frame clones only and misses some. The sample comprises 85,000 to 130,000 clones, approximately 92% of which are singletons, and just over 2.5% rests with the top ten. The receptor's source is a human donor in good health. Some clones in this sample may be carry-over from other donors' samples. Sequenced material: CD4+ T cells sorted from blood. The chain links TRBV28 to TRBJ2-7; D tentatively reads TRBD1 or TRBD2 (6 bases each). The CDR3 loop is CATKGGQLSSYEQYF. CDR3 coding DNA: TGTGCTACCAAAGGGGGGCAGCTATCGTCCTACGAGCAGTACTTC. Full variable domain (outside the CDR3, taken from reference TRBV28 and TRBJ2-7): DVKVTQSSRYLVKRTGEKVFLECVQDMDHENMFWYRQDPGLGLRLIYFSYDVKMKEKGDIPEGYSVSREKKERFSLILESASTNQTSMYLCATKGGQLSSYEQYFGPGTRLTVT.